These T cell receptor beta chains were read from a single sample in a study of control samples from healthy donors and cancer patients. TCRdb's table, derived via immunoSEQ multiplex PCR, lists solely in-frame clones and lacks some. The repertoire includes approximately 160,000 clones, approximately 94% of them detected once, and around 1.5% sits in the top ten. Input material: blood. These receptors all stem from a woman between 18 and 30 years old in good health. CDR3s include the opening cysteine and the closing phenylalanine or tryptophan. Each record gives: V gene, D gene, J gene, clone size, CDR3 protein. A D gene is named only where the DNA matches it firmly. A clone size is listed for some rows: how often the clone was seen (once, few, many), or a class if it is expanded.

TRBV18	TRBD1	TRBJ1-1	.	CASSSRGQGQDTEAFF
TRBV6-2/TRBV6-3	TRBD1	TRBJ2-7	.	CASSYSTGPYEQYF
TRBV9	TRBD2	TRBJ2-2	.	CASSVGGGYTGELFF
TRBV9	.	TRBJ2-3	.	CASSPGVGDTQYF
TRBV6-2/TRBV6-3	.	TRBJ2-1	.	CASSYSHSHPYNEQFF
TRBV5-6	.	TRBJ2-7	.	CATSGPRHEQYF
TRBV6-5	.	TRBJ2-5	.	CASSRGGETQYF
TRBV5-4	TRBD1	TRBJ1-6	.	CASSGNRGDSPLHF
TRBV7-8	.	TRBJ1-3	.	CASSLFNGYRNTIYF
TRBV5-6	.	TRBJ1-3	.	CASSLWGSGNTIYF
TRBV7-2	.	TRBJ1-5	.	CASSLISNQPQHF
TRBV10-3	.	TRBJ1-1	.	CAISESSVNTEAFF
TRBV19	TRBD1	TRBJ1-5	once	CASSARDSLLDNQPQHF
TRBV24-1	.	TRBJ1-2	.	CATSDLPGVGGYTF